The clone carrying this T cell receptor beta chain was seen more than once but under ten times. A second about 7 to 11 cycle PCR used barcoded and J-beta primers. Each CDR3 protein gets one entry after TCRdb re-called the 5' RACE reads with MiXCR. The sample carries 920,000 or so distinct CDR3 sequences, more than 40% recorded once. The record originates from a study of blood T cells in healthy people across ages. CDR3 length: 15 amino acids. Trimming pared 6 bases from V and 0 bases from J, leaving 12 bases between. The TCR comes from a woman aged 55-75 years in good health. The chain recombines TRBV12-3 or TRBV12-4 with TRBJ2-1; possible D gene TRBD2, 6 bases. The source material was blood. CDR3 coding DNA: TGTGCCAGCAGCCCAGCCGGGGGCTCCTACAATGAGCAGTTCTTC. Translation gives CASSPAGGSYNEQFF.